A selection of T cell receptor beta chains follows, all from one sample in a study of Ad26.COV2.S vaccination and SARS-CoV-2 variants. Repertoires were generated with immunoSEQ multiplex PCR, while TCRdb's copy carries only in-frame clones and drops some. Counted here are 250,000 to 300,000 clones, around 87% occurring once; the ten biggest clones make up approximately 3.4%. The sequencing here drew on peripheral blood, taken in a trial of Ad26.COV2.S vaccine versus placebo. These TCRs come from a person between 18 and 65 years old who received the Ad26.COV2.S COVID-19 vaccine or a placebo. Each CDR3 is given with its conserved first and last residue. A D gene is named only where the DNA matches it firmly. Size is stated for part of the rows, as once, few or many counts, or as a class when the clone is expanded.

NA	NA	TRBV18	TRBJ2-5	TGTGCCAGCTCTCCCCGGGGGAACCAAGAGACCCAGTACTTC	CASSPRGNQETQYF
NA	NA	TRBV5-4	TRBJ2-3	TGTGCCAGCAGCTTGTCGAGGGGCGCAGCTACAGATACGCAGTATTTT	CASSLSRGAATDTQYF
NA	NA	TRBV2	TRBJ2-1	TGTGCCAGCAGTGCCACCGGTCGCGGTAACAATGAGCAGTTCTTC	CASSATGRGNNEQFF
NA	TRBD2	TRBV4-3	TRBJ2-1	TGCGCCAGCAGCCGGTCGTCTAGCGGGGAAAATTACAATGAGCAGTTCTTC	CASSRSSSGENYNEQFF
NA	TRBD2	TRBV29-1	TRBJ2-1	TGCAGCGTCGCCGGGACTAGCCTGTACAATGAGCAGTTCTTC	CSVAGTSLYNEQFF
NA	NA	TRBV11-2	TRBJ1-4	TGTGCCAGCAGCTTAGACCATGGACGCTCATCGGGGTTGTTTTTT	CASSLDHGRSSGLFF
NA	TRBD2	TRBV7-2	TRBJ2-3	TGTGCCAGCAGCCGGACTTTTCTTAGCGGGGGGCCCACAGATACGCAGTATTTT	CASSRTFLSGGPTDTQYF
once	NA	TRBV2	TRBJ1-1	TGTGCCAGCATCCAGGACAGGAACACTGAAGCTTTCTTT	CASIQDRNTEAFF
NA	NA	TRBV20-1	TRBJ2-1	TGCAGTGGAGGTACTAGCGAGCAGTTCTTC	CSGGTSEQFF
NA	NA	TRBV12-3/TRBV12-4	TRBJ2-3	TGTGCCAGCAGATCTTCCGGCACAGATACGCAGTATTTT	CASRSSGTDTQYF
NA	TRBD1	TRBV28	TRBJ1-2	TGTGCCAGCAGTTTTGGCGGGACAGGGGGGTATTACACCTTC	CASSFGGTGGYYTF
NA	TRBD2	TRBV5-4	TRBJ2-1	TGTGCCAGCAGCACCACTAGCGGGAGGTTTGGAAATGAGCAGTTCTTC	CASSTTSGRFGNEQFF
NA	NA	TRBV6-6	TRBJ2-7	TGTGCCAGCAGTTACGCAGGGCCGGAGTCATGGTACTTC	CASSYAGPESWYF
once	NA	TRBV30	TRBJ1-1	TGTGCCTGGAGCATAAATGGACACGATTTCTTT	CAWSINGHDFF
NA	TRBD1	TRBV6-6	TRBJ1-1	TGTGCCAGCAACGATCCGGGACAGGGTTCGAACACTGAAGCTTTCTTT	CASNDPGQGSNTEAFF
NA	NA	TRBV16	TRBJ2-7	TGTGCCAGCAGCCTCCGAACCCCTGGGGGGAACAGGGACGAGCAGTACTTC	CASSLRTPGGNRDEQYF
NA	NA	TRBV21-1	TRBJ1-5	TGTGCCAGCATGACGGCCAATCAGCCCCAGCATTTT	CASMTANQPQHF